These T cell receptor beta chains were read from a single sample in a study of blood T cell repertoires in COVID-19. The assay was immunoSEQ multiplex PCR, and TCRdb's table has in-frame clones only and misses some. In the table there are about 160,000 clones, roughly 86% of which are singletons. The sequenced material came from peripheral blood. All receptors come from a woman aged 55-69 years who had recovered from COVID-19. CDR3s include the opening cysteine and the closing phenylalanine or tryptophan. The D gene is left open where the match is weak. The size of a clone is reported for some rows only, either as once, few or many, or as a class for expanded clones.

NA TRBJ2-7 TRBD2 TRBV9 15 CASNLAGGNLDEQYF TGTGCCAGCAATCTAGCGGGGGGGAACTTAGACGAGCAGTACTTC
NA TRBJ1-1 NA TRBV7-6 13 CASSLEQNTEAFF TGTGCCAGCAGCTTAGAGCAGAACACTGAAGCTTTCTTT
NA TRBJ1-5 TRBD1 TRBV28 15 CASSKQGVASQPQHF TGTGCCAGCAGTAAACAGGGGGTCGCCTCTCAGCCCCAGCATTTT
few TRBJ1-2 NA TRBV29-1 13 CSAGVGGPYGYTF TGCAGCGCCGGGGTGGGAGGGCCCTATGGCTACACCTTC
once TRBJ1-2 TRBD1 TRBV27 13 CASSLEGAGGYTF TGTGCCAGCAGTTTAGAGGGGGCCGGCGGCTACACCTTC
NA TRBJ2-1 TRBD2 TRBV12-3/TRBV12-4 13 CASSSVAGAYPFF TGTGCCAGCAGTTCCGTAGCGGGGGCCTACCCGTTCTTC
few TRBJ1-1 TRBD1 TRBV18 13 CASTGGKVTEAFF TGTGCGAGCACAGGGGGCAAGGTGACTGAAGCTTTCTTT
once TRBJ2-2 NA TRBV7-9 14 CASSLWGDTGELFF TGTGCCAGCAGCTTATGGGGAGACACCGGGGAGCTGTTTTTT
NA TRBJ1-4 TRBD1 TRBV4-2 19 CASSQDRTGGGGTNEKLFF TGTGCCAGCAGCCAGGATCGGACAGGGGGCGGGGGCACTAATGAAAAACTGTTTTTT
NA TRBJ2-1 TRBD1 TRBV5-4 15 CASSVGTGAYNEQFF TGTGCCAGCAGCGTGGGGACAGGGGCCTACAATGAGCAGTTCTTC
NA TRBJ2-3 NA TRBV6-1 15 CASSEDGGRTDTQYF TGTGCCAGCAGTGAAGACGGGGGTAGGACAGATACGCAGTATTTT
NA TRBJ2-7 NA TRBV5-5 16 CASSLLPQEPSYEQYF TGTGCCAGCAGCTTGCTTCCTCAGGAACCCTCCTACGAGCAGTACTTC
NA TRBJ1-5 NA TRBV3-1/TRBV3-2 13 CASSQDLRQPQHF TGTGCCAGCAGCCAAGATTTGCGTCAGCCCCAGCATTTT
NA TRBJ1-2 TRBD1 TRBV7-2 14 CASSQIQGAGGYTF TGTGCCAGCAGCCAAATTCAGGGGGCAGGGGGCTACACCTTC
NA TRBJ2-7 NA TRBV5-6 13 CASSADISYEQYF TGTGCCAGCAGCGCGGACATCTCCTACGAGCAGTACTTC
NA TRBJ2-1 TRBD1 TRBV9 14 CASRASGTGGKQFF TGTGCCAGCAGAGCCTCCGGGACAGGGGGCAAGCAGTTCTTC
NA TRBJ2-1 NA TRBV28 16 CASISAQGISYNEQFF TGTGCCAGCATATCCGCCCAGGGGATCTCCTACAATGAGCAGTTCTTC
NA TRBJ1-6 TRBD1 TRBV3-1/TRBV3-2 15 CASSPPGQHNSPLHF TGTGCCAGCAGCCCGCCGGGACAGCATAATTCACCCCTCCACTTT
few TRBJ1-5 TRBD1 TRBV25-1 14 CASSDTGGNQPQHF TGTGCCAGCAGTGATACAGGGGGCAATCAGCCCCAGCATTTT
NA TRBJ2-7 NA TRBV3-1/TRBV3-2 14 CASSQGPGWGEQYF TGTGCCAGCAGCCAAGGTCCAGGGTGGGGCGAGCAGTACTTC
NA TRBJ1-2 TRBD1 TRBV28 14 CASSFLTGESGYTF TGTGCCAGCAGTTTCTTAACAGGGGAATCTGGCTACACCTTC
NA TRBJ2-3 NA TRBV25-1 14 CASKGSLSTDTQYF TGTGCCAGCAAGGGGTCCCTGAGCACAGATACGCAGTATTTT
NA TRBJ2-3 TRBD2 TRBV5-1 17 CASSGGLAGATTDTQYF TGCGCCAGCTCGGGCGGACTAGCGGGGGCCACCACAGATACGCAGTATTTT
NA TRBJ2-1 NA TRBV5-6 16 CASRPAQESSYNEQFF TGTGCCAGCAGACCCGCACAGGAGAGCTCCTACAATGAGCAGTTCTTC
NA TRBJ1-4 NA TRBV5-1 15 CASRGGTADSEKLFF TGCGCCAGCAGGGGGGGAACAGCGGATAGCGAAAAACTGTTTTTT
once TRBJ2-5 NA TRBV10-1 14 CAGRGPLRQETQYF TGCGCCGGACGCGGGCCACTTCGCCAAGAGACCCAGTACTTC
few TRBJ2-3 TRBD2 TRBV4-2 16 CASSQDGGGSTDTQYF TGTGCCAGCAGCCAAGACGGCGGGGGGAGCACAGATACGCAGTATTTT
NA TRBJ2-7 NA TRBV18 13 CASSPYSSYEQYF TGTGCCAGCTCACCTTATAGCTCCTACGAGCAGTACTTC
few TRBJ1-5 NA TRBV2 13 CASSAQSNQPQHF TGTGCCAGCAGTGCTCAGTCCAATCAGCCCCAGCATTTT
NA TRBJ1-2 NA TRBV6-5 11 CASQDQRGYTF TGTGCCAGCCAAGACCAGAGGGGCTACACCTTC
NA TRBJ2-3 TRBD2 TRBV5-4 17 CASSYSGGGRDRDTQYF TGTGCCAGCAGCTACTCCGGGGGGGGAAGGGATCGAGATACGCAGTATTTT
NA TRBJ2-1 NA TRBV12-3/TRBV12-4 13 CASRTTTYNEQFF TGTGCCAGCAGGACTACAACCTACAATGAGCAGTTCTTC